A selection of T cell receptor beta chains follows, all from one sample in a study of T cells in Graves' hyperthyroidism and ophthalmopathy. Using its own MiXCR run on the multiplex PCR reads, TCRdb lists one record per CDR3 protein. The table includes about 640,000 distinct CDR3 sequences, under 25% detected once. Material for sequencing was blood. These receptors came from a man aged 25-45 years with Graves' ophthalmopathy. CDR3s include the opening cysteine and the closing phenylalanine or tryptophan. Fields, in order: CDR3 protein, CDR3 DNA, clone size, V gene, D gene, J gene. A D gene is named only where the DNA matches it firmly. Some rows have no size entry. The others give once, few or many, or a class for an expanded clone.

CASSPGLARSDTQYF TGTGCCAGCAGCCCGGGACTAGCGCGTTCAGATACGCAGTATTTT NA TRBV3-1 TRBD2 TRBJ2-3
CSASGTSGSSPYEQYF TGCAGTGCTTCCGGGACTAGCGGGAGCTCCCCTTACGAGCAGTACTTC many TRBV20-1 TRBD2 TRBJ2-7
CAIQGSSGNTIYF TGTGCCATACAGGGGTCATCTGGAAACACCATATATTTT NA TRBV10-3 TRBD1 TRBJ1-3
CASSNRGGGSKNIQYF TGTGCCAGCTCTAATCGGGGGGGAGGGTCCAAAAACATTCAGTACTTC NA TRBV6-1 TRBD2 TRBJ2-4
CASSSLPWTGPFSYEQYF TGTGCCAGCAGTTCCCTCCCGTGGACAGGGCCTTTTTCCTACGAGCAGTACTTC few TRBV27 TRBD1 TRBJ2-7
CASSPLPGVVTGELFF TGTGCCAGCAGCCCTCTTCCGGGAGTTGTCACCGGGGAGCTGTTTTTT many TRBV11-2 NA TRBJ2-2
CASSQGLAFRLDEQFF TGTGCCAGCAGCCAAGGTCTGGCGTTTCGGCTGGATGAGCAGTTCTTC few TRBV14 NA TRBJ2-1
CASSPPGLSYNEQFF TGTGCCAGCAGTCCCCCGGGACTCTCGTACAATGAGCAGTTCTTC few TRBV6-1 NA TRBJ2-1
CASSPGQGSGEKLFF TGTGCCAGCAGCCCTGGACAGGGGAGCGGTGAAAAACTGTTTTTT few TRBV7-9 TRBD1 TRBJ1-4
CASSQDQGSIYGYTF TGCGCCAGCAGCCAAGATCAGGGAAGCATCTATGGCTACACCTTC NA TRBV4-1 NA TRBJ1-2
CASSVVTGGTEAFF TGTGCCAGCAGCGTAGTTACAGGGGGCACTGAAGCTTTCTTT NA TRBV9 TRBD1 TRBJ1-1
CASSQDPGLAGGPSLIQETQYF TGCGCCAGCAGCCAAGATCCAGGACTAGCGGGAGGACCGAGCTTAATCCAAGAGACCCAGTACTTC NA TRBV4-1 TRBD2 TRBJ2-5
CASGTSGRSLMSSTQYF TGTGCCAGCGGGACAAGCGGGAGGAGCTTGATGTCGAGTACGCAGTATTTT many TRBV7-6 TRBD2 TRBJ2-3
CASSEGRGDTYEQYF TGTGCCAGCAGTGAAGGGCGGGGAGACACCTACGAGCAGTACTTC few TRBV6-1 NA TRBJ2-7
CSARKGGETQYF TGCAGTGCTAGAAAGGGAGGAGAGACCCAGTACTTC NA TRBV20-1 NA TRBJ2-5
CASSVGQVQETQYF TGTGCCAGCAGCGTAGGACAAGTCCAAGAGACCCAGTACTTC NA TRBV7-8 NA TRBJ2-5
CATSPRAADTQYF TGTGCCACCTCCCCTAGAGCGGCAGATACGCAGTATTTT NA TRBV28 NA TRBJ2-3
CAITTKPSGTTDTQYF TGTGCCATCACCACGAAGCCTAGCGGGACCACAGATACGCAGTATTTT few TRBV10-3 TRBD2 TRBJ2-3
CASSPSGWYGYTF TGTGCCAGCAGTCCCAGCGGGTGGTATGGCTACACCTTC few TRBV6-1 NA TRBJ1-2
CSARKTGSNGYTF TGCAGTGCTAGGAAGACAGGGTCTAATGGCTACACCTTC few TRBV20-1 TRBD1 TRBJ1-2
CASSQQGTRELFF TGTGCCAGCAGCCAACAGGGGACCCGGGAGCTGTTTTTT NA TRBV14 NA TRBJ2-2
CASSLGGPEQFF TGTGCCAGCAGCTTAGGGGGGCCTGAGCAGTTCTTC many TRBV11-2 NA TRBJ2-1
CASSYSGREAFF TGTGCCAGCAGTTACAGTGGCAGAGAAGCTTTCTTT many TRBV6-5 NA TRBJ1-1
CASSESRLLAGVSEQFF TGCGCCAGCAGTGAGTCACGTTTACTAGCGGGAGTAAGTGAGCAGTTCTTC NA TRBV10-2 TRBD2 TRBJ2-1
CASSQTVGNQPQHF TGCGCCAGCAGCCAGACAGTTGGCAATCAGCCCCAGCATTTT few TRBV4-1 NA TRBJ1-5